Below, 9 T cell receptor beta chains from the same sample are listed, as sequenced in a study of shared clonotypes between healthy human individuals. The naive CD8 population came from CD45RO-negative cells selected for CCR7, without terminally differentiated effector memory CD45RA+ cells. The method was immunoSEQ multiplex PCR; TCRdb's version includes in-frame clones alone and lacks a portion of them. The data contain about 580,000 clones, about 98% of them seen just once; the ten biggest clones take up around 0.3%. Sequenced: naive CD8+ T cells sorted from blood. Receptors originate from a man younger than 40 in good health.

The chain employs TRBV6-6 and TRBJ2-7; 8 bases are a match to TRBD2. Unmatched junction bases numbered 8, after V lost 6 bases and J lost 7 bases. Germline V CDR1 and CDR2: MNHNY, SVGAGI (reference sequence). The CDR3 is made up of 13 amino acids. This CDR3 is CASSRGGLREQYF. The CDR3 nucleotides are TGTGCCAGCAGCCGCGGGGGGCTGAGGGAGCAGTACTTC.

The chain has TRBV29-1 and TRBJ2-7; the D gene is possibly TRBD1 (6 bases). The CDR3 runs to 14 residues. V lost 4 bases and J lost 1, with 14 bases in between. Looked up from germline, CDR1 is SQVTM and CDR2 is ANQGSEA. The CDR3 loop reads CSVVGVQGSYEQYF. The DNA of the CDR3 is TGCAGCGTTGTAGGGGTACAGGGATCCTACGAGCAGTACTTC.

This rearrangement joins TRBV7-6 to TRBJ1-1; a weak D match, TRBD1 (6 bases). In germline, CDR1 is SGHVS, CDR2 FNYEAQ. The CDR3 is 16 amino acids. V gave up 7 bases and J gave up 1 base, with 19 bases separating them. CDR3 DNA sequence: TGTGCCAGCACCCGAATCGGACAGCACCCGAACACTGAAGCTTTCTTT. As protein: CASTRIGQHPNTEAFF.

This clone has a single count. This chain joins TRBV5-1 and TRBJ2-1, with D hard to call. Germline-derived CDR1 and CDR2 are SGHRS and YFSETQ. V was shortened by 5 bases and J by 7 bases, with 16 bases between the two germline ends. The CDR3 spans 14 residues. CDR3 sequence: CASSTLQVGNEQFF. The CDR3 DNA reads TGCGCCAGCAGTACGCTTCAAGTTGGGAATGAGCAGTTCTTC.

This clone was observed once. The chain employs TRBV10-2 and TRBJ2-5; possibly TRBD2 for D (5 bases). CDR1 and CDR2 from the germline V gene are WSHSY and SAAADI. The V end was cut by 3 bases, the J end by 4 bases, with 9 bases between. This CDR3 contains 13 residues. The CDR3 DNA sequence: TGCGCCAGCAGTGATAGGAGGCCAGAGACCCAGTACTTC. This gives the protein CASSDRRPETQYF.

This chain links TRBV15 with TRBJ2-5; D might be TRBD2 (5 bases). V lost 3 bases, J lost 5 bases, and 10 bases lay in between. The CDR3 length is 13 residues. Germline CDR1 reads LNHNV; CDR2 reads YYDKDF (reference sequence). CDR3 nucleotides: TGTGCCACCAGCAGCCCGGGATGGGAGACCCAGTACTTC. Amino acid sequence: CATSSPGWETQYF.

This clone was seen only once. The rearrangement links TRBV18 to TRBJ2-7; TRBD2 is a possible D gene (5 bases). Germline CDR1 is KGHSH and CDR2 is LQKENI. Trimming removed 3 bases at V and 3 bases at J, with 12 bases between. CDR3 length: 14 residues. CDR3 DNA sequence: TGTGCCAGCTCACCCGAGGGTTTAAACTACGAGCAGTACTTC. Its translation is CASSPEGLNYEQYF.

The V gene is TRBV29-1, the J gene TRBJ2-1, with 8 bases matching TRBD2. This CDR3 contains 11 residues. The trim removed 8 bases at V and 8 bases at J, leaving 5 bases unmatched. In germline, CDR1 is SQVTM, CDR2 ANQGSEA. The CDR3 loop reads CSLGGGHEQFF. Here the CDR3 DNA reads TGCAGCCTCGGGGGGGGTCATGAGCAGTTCTTC.

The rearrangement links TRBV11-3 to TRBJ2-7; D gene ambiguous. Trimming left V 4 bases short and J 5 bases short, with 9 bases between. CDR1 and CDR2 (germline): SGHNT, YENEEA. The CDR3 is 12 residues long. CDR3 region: CASSSTRNEQYF. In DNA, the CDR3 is TGTGCCAGCAGCTCGACCCGGAACGAGCAGTACTTC.